The clone carrying this TCR beta chain was recorded at least ten times. Its antigen remains unidentified. CDR1 is SQVTM, CDR2 ANQGSEA, per germline. The CDR3 extends over 14 amino acids. V was clipped by 2 bases and J by 2 bases; unmatched bases: 4. Exclusion applied to patients with other autoimmune diseases, uncontrolled infections, pregnancy or lactation. The data stem from a study of Graves' ophthalmopathy and Graves' hyperthyroidism. Whole-study results and caveats: Ophthalmopathy progression prediction by the model yielded a sensitivity of more than 60% and a specificity of around 72%.

Transcripts of RNA were the source for amplifying TCR beta CDR3 regions. The first-round RT-PCR employed HTBI primers together with the Qiagen OneStep RT-PCR kit. A multiplex PCR was then performed as the second round. TCRdb called the multiplex PCR reads again in MiXCR, with one record for every CDR3 protein. The repertoire holds approximately 1.2 million distinct CDR3 sequences, with about 38% as singletons. This TCR derives from an adult man with Graves' hyperthyroidism. The chain joins TRBV29-1 to TRBJ2-7; 9 bases are a match to TRBD2. Sequences were obtained from peripheral blood or thyroid tissue (not recorded which). CDR3 in DNA: TGCAGCGTTGAAACCGGACTAGCGACCTACGAGCAGTACTTC. Its translation is CSVETGLATYEQYF.